Listed below are T cell receptor beta chains from one sample, sequenced in a study of circulating CD8 cells and anti-PD-1 response in melanoma. Each CDR3 protein gets one entry after TCRdb re-called the reads with MiXCR. The table has approximately 1,200 distinct CDR3 sequences, approximately 6% seen once. The sequencing used CD8+ T cells from PBMCs, collected at baseline or after one month of anti-PD-1 therapy (not recorded which). The receptors come from a human donor with melanoma. Each CDR3 is given with its conserved first and last residue.

j_call v_call cdr3_aa
TRBJ2-7 TRBV29-1 CSVSGGSSYEQYF
TRBJ2-1 TRBV2 CASGKRASGEDEQFF
TRBJ2-2 TRBV13 CATGTGGGRTGELFF
TRBJ2-7 TRBV20-1 CSAWDRGHEQYF
TRBJ2-3 TRBV4-2 CASSQAGGDTDTQYF
TRBJ2-5 TRBV4-2 CASSQDRGQGAETQYF
TRBJ2-3 TRBV5-1 CASSLVGDTQYF
TRBJ1-1 TRBV2 CASSEERAEAFF
TRBJ2-3 TRBV28 CASSFQLGTDTQYF
TRBJ2-5 TRBV2 CASNGREEWETQYF
TRBJ2-3 TRBV25-1 CAGGSGNTDTQYF
TRBJ1-1 TRBV5-4 CASSFRQGNTEAFF
TRBJ1-5 TRBV5-5 CASSPTRLHQPQHF
TRBJ2-7 TRBV28 CASHPGQGYYEQYF
TRBJ2-3 TRBV28 CASRTGRLFSTDTQYF
TRBJ2-7 TRBV27 CASSSLGAATEQYF
TRBJ2-5 TRBV19 CASSNRAGVGETQYF
TRBJ2-3 TRBV5-1 CASSPDTDTQYF
TRBJ2-3 TRBV19 CASSIALGTDTQYF
TRBJ2-1 TRBV12-3/TRBV12-4 CASTGGHSYNEQFF
TRBJ2-3 TRBV7-3 CASSPEGAGRTDTQYF
TRBJ2-5 TRBV7-3 CASSSIGARGETQYF
TRBJ2-5 TRBV2 CASSARTREETQYF
TRBJ2-7 TRBV18 CASSFRQGSSYEQYF
TRBJ1-6 TRBV28 CASIQGATTPNSPLHF
TRBJ1-1 TRBV27 CASSLGGAEALF
TRBJ2-7 TRBV28 CASSPNPLETGTGVF
TRBJ1-2 TRBV27 CASSLRLGVEGYTF
TRBJ1-1 TRBV19 CTSSMGLGRAKNTEAFF
TRBJ2-7 TRBV27 CASRSPPNYEQYF
TRBJ2-7 TRBV27 CASSLSGGLYEQYF
TRBJ2-7 TRBV19 CASNYGASSEQYF
TRBJ2-3 TRBV4-2 CASGQTVGEADTRYF
TRBJ2-2 TRBV29-1 CSVESGQLTGELFF
TRBJ1-1 TRBV7-6 CASSQIRGHEAFF
TRBJ1-3 TRBV25-1 CASSELGSGNTIYF
TRBJ2-1 TRBV29-1 CSVEAAGGNEQFF
TRBJ2-7 TRBV19 CASSYTTFYEQYF
TRBJ2-1 TRBV12-3/TRBV12-4 CASSPGGNNEQFF